Listed below are T cell receptor beta chains from one sample, sequenced in a study of blood T cell repertoires in COVID-19. TCRdb's copy holds only in-frame clones and misses some; the assay was immunoSEQ multiplex PCR. The repertoire consists of some 220,000 clones, with about 80% occurring once and the leading ten covering about 1.3%. Source material: PBMCs or T cells enriched from blood (not recorded which). The source of these receptors is a woman aged 40 to 55 with acute COVID-19. The CDR3 runs from the conserved cysteine through the conserved F or W. The D gene is left open where the match is weak. Rows may omit the clone size; those that give it use once, few, many or a size class.

CDR3: CASRTGSSGKYNDEQFF
DNA: TGTGCCAGCAGGACAGGGAGTAGCGGTAAATACAATGATGAGCAGTTCTTC
size: few
V: TRBV28
D: .
J: TRBJ2-1

CDR3: CASSLSGGSEQYF
DNA: TGTGCCAGCAGCTTAAGTGGGGGCTCCGAGCAGTACTTC
size: .
V: TRBV7-3
D: .
J: TRBJ2-7

CDR3: CASSLGIGQGADTQYF
DNA: TGTGCCAGCAGCTTGGGAATAGGACAGGGGGCAGATACGCAGTATTTT
size: .
V: TRBV7-8
D: TRBD1
J: TRBJ2-3

CDR3: CASSRGGRFTEAFF
DNA: TGTGCCAGCTCACGGGGGGGGAGGTTCACTGAAGCTTTCTTT
size: .
V: TRBV18
D: .
J: TRBJ1-1

CDR3: CSVTLTSRDTQYF
DNA: TGCAGCGTTACCCTTACCTCGAGAGATACGCAGTATTTT
size: few
V: TRBV29-1
D: .
J: TRBJ2-3

CDR3: CASSVGLAGWGETQYF
DNA: TGCGCCAGCAGTGTCGGACTAGCGGGATGGGGAGAGACCCAGTACTTC
size: .
V: TRBV10-2
D: TRBD2
J: TRBJ2-5

CDR3: CSGALQETQYF
DNA: TGCAGTGGAGCGCTTCAAGAGACCCAGTACTTC
size: .
V: TRBV20-1
D: .
J: TRBJ2-5

CDR3: CASSPRARRGYTF
DNA: TGTGCCAGCTCACCGCGGGCCCGTAGGGGCTACACCTTC
size: few
V: TRBV18
D: .
J: TRBJ1-2

CDR3: CASSYNSYTEAFF
DNA: TGTGCCAGCAGTTACAACAGTTACACTGAAGCTTTCTTT
size: .
V: TRBV11-3
D: .
J: TRBJ1-1

CDR3: CASSYGGNNSPLHF
DNA: TGTGCCAGCAGTTATGGAGGGAATAATTCACCCCTCCACTTT
size: .
V: TRBV6-5
D: .
J: TRBJ1-6

CDR3: CASRDRRTDTQYF
DNA: TGTGCCAGCAGAGACAGGCGCACAGATACGCAGTATTTT
size: .
V: TRBV7-9
D: .
J: TRBJ2-3

CDR3: CASSSSGQGLSPLHF
DNA: TGTGCCAGCAGCTCGTCCGGACAGGGTCTATCACCCCTCCACTTT
size: .
V: TRBV7-6
D: TRBD1
J: TRBJ1-6

CDR3: CATSEAGQPGDYGYTF
DNA: TGTGCCACCAGTGAGGCGGGGCAACCTGGGGACTATGGCTACACCTTC
size: .
V: TRBV24-1
D: .
J: TRBJ1-2

CDR3: CSAGQGATNEKLFF
DNA: TGCAGCGCAGGACAGGGAGCAACTAATGAAAAACTGTTTTTT
size: .
V: TRBV29-1
D: TRBD1
J: TRBJ1-4

CDR3: CATTGVLAGGGETQYF
DNA: TGCGCCACCACCGGCGTCCTTGCGGGAGGGGGGGAGACCCAGTACTTC
size: .
V: TRBV10-2
D: TRBD2
J: TRBJ2-5